This TCR beta chain derives from a study of T cells in Graves' hyperthyroidism and ophthalmopathy (dated by TCRdb to about 2019). About the study as a whole: Peripheral blood was sampled at the time of initial diagnosis, prior to any treatment. To identify TCR V-J signatures that set the groups apart, the researchers used a discovery cohort of approximately 98 patients, made up of 43 with Graves' ophthalmopathy and some 55 with stable Graves' hyperthyroidism. Prospective prediction of ophthalmopathy was tested in an independent validation cohort consisting of 18 to 20 hyperthyroidism patients and more than 15 patients who later progressed to ophthalmopathy. The 100 or so discovery patients were randomly divided into training and test sets at a 7:3 ratio. Thyroid tissue and blood T-cell repertoires from more than five Graves' hyperthyroidism patients were also compared in the study. Following sampling, methimazole starting at 30 mg daily was given to hyperthyroidism patients, and high-dose intravenous methylprednisolone was given to ophthalmopathy patients. The paper reports TCR Vbeta CDR3 sequencing of over 130 peripheral blood samples: 40 or so ophthalmopathy, some 80 hyperthyroidism and around 17 progressor patients.

CDR1 SNHLY and CDR2 FYNNEI are derived from the germline V gene. V is clipped by 2 bases and J by 0 bases, and the sequence between their germline boundaries is 16 bases long. Including cysteine and phenylalanine, the CDR3 has 17 amino acids. The entry retains the CDR3 DNA only, 51 bases that are in frame from base 1. A word on this clonotype: Its antigen is not yet known. Base qualities are missing; no much larger clone stands one base away.

On the study overall, not on this receptor specifically: Sample size was not statistically predetermined, and blinding of investigators to group allocation was not performed. A model built on a 13 V-J signature distinguished ophthalmopathy from stable hyperthyroidism, reaching 87.88% sensitivity and 81.08% specificity in cross-validation and 80%/75% in testing. Blood samples also contained most of the expanded thyroid clonotypes (frequency above 0.001), which suggests that blood repertoires may reflect thyroid immune responses. In validation, progression to ophthalmopathy was predicted by the model with 70.59% sensitivity and roughly 76% specificity, a median of about 6.8 months before onset.

A patient counted as having stable Graves' hyperthyroidism if no progression to ophthalmopathy occurred over 18 months of follow-up. Hyperthyroidism patients were aged 18 to 65 years and newly diagnosed, with disease duration of less than 2 months. The study excluded patients with uncontrolled infections, other autoimmune diseases, pregnancy or lactation. Diagnoses relied on clinical symptoms, serum thyroxine and TRAb, thyroid ultrasound and orbital computed tomography. PBMCs were separated from approximately 10 ml of fresh peripheral blood using Ficoll-Paque density gradient centrifugation. Total RNA was extracted using Trizol reagent, and RNA quality was assessed on an Agilent 2100 Bioanalyzer. The TCR beta CDR3 regions were amplified from RNA transcripts. For the first round of RT-PCR on the TCR CDR3, the HTBI primer set was used together with the Qiagen OneStep RT-PCR kit. The libraries were constructed in a second round of multiplex PCR and then size-selected and purified. Paired-end sequencing of the libraries was performed with 100 bp reads on an Illumina HiSeq2000. Under the source paper's analysis protocol: SOAPnuke was used to process the raw data, removing reads that contained adapters or uncalled bases, had a mean Phred below 15, or lacked an exact match to the constant primer or identifier. High-quality paired reads were merged with COPE v1.2.5, and unique nucleotide sequences were defined as clonotypes. Clonotypes were aligned to IMGT TRBV, TRBD and TRBJ reference segments using MiTCR v1.1. The analysis was restricted to V-J combinations with a frequency above 0.0001, which together covered roughly 99% of the repertoires. The TCS score was defined as F50 (clonal expansion) divided by E x V (chaos), with BLOSUM62-based TCRdist calculated between CDR3 peptides within each V-J. Welch's t-statistics and random forest reduced 500 to 650 V-J features to roughly 13, which were used in a naive Bayes classifier (R e1071). The public reads were reprocessed in TCRdb via fastp at Q25 and MiXCR, keeping in-frame beta chains. Records with the same CDR3 protein are collapsed into one entry carrying the most frequent genes and DNA. The V and J calls were not made by the authors but by TCRdb's processing. The sample table records some 550,000 distinct CDR3 sequences; less than 25% of these occur just once. The ten largest clones represent around a quarter of the sample.

The receptor was derived from a man younger than 35 with Graves' hyperthyroidism. Recombination connected TRBV2 to TRBJ1-2, with a weak D call of TRBD1 (6 bases match). The sample consisted of blood. In nucleotide form, the sequence is TGTGCCAGCAGTGAACCCCGGGTCAGGGGAGCTAACTATGGCTACACCTTC. Its translation is CASSEPRVRGANYGYTF.